This T cell receptor beta chain was identified during a study of cytomegalovirus exposure and HLA in healthy donors. Study findings and constraints: Some V segments could not be told apart, so they were left out, TRBV6-2 and TRBV6-3 among them.

Primers for the PCR totalled 60 Vbeta and 13 Jbeta. In the authors' methods: Unique TCR beta chains totaled around 86 million in a later count, with some 10 million of them shared. The table came from immunoSEQ multiplex PCR; TCRdb's copy has only in-frame clones and leaves some out. V, J and clone size are taken as reported in that table, and D and trimming were inferred from the DNA itself. In the table there are 150,000 to 200,000 clones, about 80% of which are singletons. Healthy individuals who donated bone marrow served as the donors. In regard to this clone: What it binds is not known.

The V end lost 1 base, the J end lost 3 bases, and 9 bases lay between the germline ends. Germline CDR1 MGHRA, CDR2 YSYEKL. The CDR3 is 15 amino acids. Sequenced: PBMCs. The sequence was obtained from a woman aged 55-69 years in good health and CMV-seropositive. The gene calls are TRBV4-1 and TRBJ1-4; D call uncertain. The CDR3 DNA reads as TGCGCCAGCAGCCAAGCCGGGGAGGCTAATGAAAAACTGTTTTTT. Translated, it gives CASSQAGEANEKLFF.